The rows below give T cell receptor beta chains drawn from one sample of a study of Graves' ophthalmopathy and Graves' hyperthyroidism. From the multiplex PCR reads, TCRdb called clonotypes with MiXCR, one entry per CDR3 protein. The sample contains hundreds of thousands of distinct CDR3 sequences, less than 20% of which appear only once. The sequencing sample was made of peripheral blood. These receptors originate from a woman aged 18-29 years with stable Graves' hyperthyroidism. Each CDR3 is given with its conserved first and last residue. A D gene is named only where the DNA matches it firmly. Clone size appears in some rows only: once, few, many, or a class for an expanded clone.

J gene,D gene,clone size,V gene,CDR3 DNA,CDR3 protein
TRBJ1-1,NA,many,TRBV11-2,TGTGCCAGCAGCCCCACGACAACGAACACTGAAGCTTTCTTT,CASSPTTTNTEAFF
TRBJ1-1,NA,many,TRBV6-2/TRBV6-3,TGTGCCAGCCACGACAGGCTTAACATGAACACTGAAGCTTTCTTT,CASHDRLNMNTEAFF
TRBJ2-7,NA,many,TRBV6-2/TRBV6-3,TGTGCCAGCAGCCGCGGGACAATTGGACTATACGAGCAGTACTTC,CASSRGTIGLYEQYF
TRBJ1-2,NA,many,TRBV6-1,TGTGCCAGCGTGGGGGCCGCAACTAACTATGGCTACACCTTC,CASVGAATNYGYTF
TRBJ2-7,NA,many,TRBV28,TGTGCCAGCAGTTCTGGGGGTCCCTCCTACGAGCAGTACTTC,CASSSGGPSYEQYF
TRBJ2-2,NA,many,TRBV2,TGTGCCAGCAGCGGGGAGAACACCGGGGAGCTGTTTTTT,CASSGENTGELFF
TRBJ1-1,NA,NA,TRBV11-3,TGTGCCAGTGGGACGAGCACGGGAACTGAAGCTTTCTTT,CASGTSTGTEAFF
TRBJ2-5,NA,many,TRBV2,TGTGCCAGCAGGATTGCCGGTCTTGGAATACAAGAGACCCAGTACTTC,CASRIAGLGIQETQYF
TRBJ2-7,TRBD2,NA,TRBV11-2,TGTGCCAGCAGCTTAGATTTGGTTAGCGGGGGAACTCTCTACGAGCAGTACTTC,CASSLDLVSGGTLYEQYF
TRBJ2-7,NA,few,TRBV5-1,TGCGCCAGCAGCCAGAAACTTCAGGGACTTGGCGACGAGCAGTACTTC,CASSQKLQGLGDEQYF
TRBJ1-2,NA,many,TRBV20-1,TGCAGTGCTAGAGTGACCTATGGCTACACCTTC,CSARVTYGYTF
TRBJ2-6,NA,few,TRBV6-1,TGTGCCAGCAGCCAAGCCGCGGGGCTAGCTGGGGCCAACGTCCTGACTTTC,CASSQAAGLAGANVLTF
TRBJ1-2,NA,NA,TRBV6-5,TGTGCCAGCAGTTACGCGGACCGAGGGAATGGCTACACCTTC,CASSYADRGNGYTF
TRBJ2-2,TRBD1,NA,TRBV18,TGTGCCAGCTCCGGACAGGAGAACACCGGGGAGCTGTTTTTT,CASSGQENTGELFF
TRBJ1-5,NA,many,TRBV6-1,TGTGCCAGCAGTGAAGTAGACGGACTCAATCAGCCCCAGCATTTT,CASSEVDGLNQPQHF
TRBJ1-1,NA,many,TRBV15,TGTGCCACCAGCAGAGAGGGCCAGGACACTGAAGCTTTCTTT,CATSREGQDTEAFF
TRBJ2-7,NA,many,TRBV27,TGTGCCAGCGTTAGTAGGACAGAGCACACCTACGAGCAGTACTTC,CASVSRTEHTYEQYF
TRBJ2-2,NA,NA,TRBV14,TGTGCCAGCAGCCAAGAACAGTGGACCGGGGAGCTGTTTTTT,CASSQEQWTGELFF
TRBJ2-2,NA,many,TRBV7-2,TGTGCCAGCAATTTCATTGGTGGTGGCACCGGGGAGCTGTTTTTT,CASNFIGGGTGELFF
TRBJ2-4,TRBD1,many,TRBV2,TGTGCCAGCAGTAGGGACAGGGGGAGTGGTGGGCACATTCAGTACTTC,CASSRDRGSGGHIQYF
TRBJ1-2,TRBD1,many,TRBV20-1,TGCAGTGCAAAACAGGGGGCGGTCGGCTACACCTTC,CSAKQGAVGYTF
TRBJ2-5,NA,many,TRBV7-9,TGTGCCAGCAGCTGGGGTGGGCCCCAAGAGACCCAGTACTTC,CASSWGGPQETQYF
TRBJ1-2,TRBD1,many,TRBV12-3/TRBV12-4,TGTGCCAGCAGTCCCGAGGACAGGGACTATGGCTACACCTTC,CASSPEDRDYGYTF
TRBJ1-2,TRBD1,many,TRBV2,TGTGCCAGCAGACACAGGGGTAACTATGGCTACACCTTC,CASRHRGNYGYTF
TRBJ1-1,TRBD1,many,TRBV6-1,TGTGCCAGCAGTCGGGACAGGATGTTGAACACTGAAGCTTTCTTT,CASSRDRMLNTEAFF